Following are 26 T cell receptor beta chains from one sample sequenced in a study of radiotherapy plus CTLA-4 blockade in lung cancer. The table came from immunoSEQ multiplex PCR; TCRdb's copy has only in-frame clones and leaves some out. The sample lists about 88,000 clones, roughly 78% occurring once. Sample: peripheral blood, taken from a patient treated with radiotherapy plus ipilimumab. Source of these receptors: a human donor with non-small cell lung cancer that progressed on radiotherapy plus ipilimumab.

CDR3 in DNA: TGTGCCAGCAGTGAAGACAGTATCCGATACAATGAGCAGTTCTTC. This translates into CASSEDSIRYNEQFF. This chain joins TRBV2 and TRBJ2-1; D unclear. The CDR3 sequence is 15 residues long. Germline CDR1 SNHLY, CDR2 FYNNEI. Trimming left V 1 base short and J 4 bases short, with 11 bases between.

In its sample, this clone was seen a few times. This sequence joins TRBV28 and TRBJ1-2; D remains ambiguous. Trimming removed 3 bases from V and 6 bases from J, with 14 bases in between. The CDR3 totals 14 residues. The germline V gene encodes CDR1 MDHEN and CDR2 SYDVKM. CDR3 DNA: TGTGCCAGCAGTTTGCCCTTAGGAGGAGATGGCTACACCTTC. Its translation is CASSLPLGGDGYTF.

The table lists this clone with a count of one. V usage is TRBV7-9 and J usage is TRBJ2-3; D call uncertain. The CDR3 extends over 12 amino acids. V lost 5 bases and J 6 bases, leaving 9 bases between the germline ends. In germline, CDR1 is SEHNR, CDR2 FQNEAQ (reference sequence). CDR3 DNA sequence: TGTGCCAGCAGCCTTTGGACGGATACGCAGTATTTT. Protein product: CASSLWTDTQYF.

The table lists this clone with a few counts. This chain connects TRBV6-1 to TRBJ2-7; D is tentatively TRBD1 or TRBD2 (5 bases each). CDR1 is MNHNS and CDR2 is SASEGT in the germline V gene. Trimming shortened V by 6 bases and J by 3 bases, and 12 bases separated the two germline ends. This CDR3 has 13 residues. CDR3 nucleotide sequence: TGTGCCAGCAGCCCGGGACGGCACTACGAGCAGTACTTC. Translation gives CASSPGRHYEQYF.

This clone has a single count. This CDR3 reads CASSRTSGRLTDTQYF. CDR3 sequence (DNA): TGTGCCAGTAGCCGGACTAGCGGGAGGCTAACAGATACGCAGTATTTT. This chain joins TRBV19 and TRBJ2-3; the match to TRBD2 covers 14 bases. Looked up from germline, CDR1 is LNHDA and CDR2 is SQIVND (reference sequence). Germline trimming cut 6 bases from V and 3 bases from J; bases unmatched to any gene: 5. The length of the CDR3 is 16 residues.

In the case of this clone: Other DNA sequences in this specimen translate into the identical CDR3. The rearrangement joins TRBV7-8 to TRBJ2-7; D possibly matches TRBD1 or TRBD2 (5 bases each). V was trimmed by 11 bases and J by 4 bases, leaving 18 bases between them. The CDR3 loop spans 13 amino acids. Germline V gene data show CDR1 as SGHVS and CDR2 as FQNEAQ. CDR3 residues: CAGAWGRPYEQYF. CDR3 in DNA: TGTGCCGGGGCTTGGGGACGTCCATACGAGCAGTACTTC.

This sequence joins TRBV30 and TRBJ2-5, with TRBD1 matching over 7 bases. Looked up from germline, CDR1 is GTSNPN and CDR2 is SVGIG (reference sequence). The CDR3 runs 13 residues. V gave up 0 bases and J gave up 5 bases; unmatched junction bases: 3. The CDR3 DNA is TGTGCCTGGAGTGTAAAGGGGGCGGAGACCCAGTACTTC. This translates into CAWSVKGAETQYF.

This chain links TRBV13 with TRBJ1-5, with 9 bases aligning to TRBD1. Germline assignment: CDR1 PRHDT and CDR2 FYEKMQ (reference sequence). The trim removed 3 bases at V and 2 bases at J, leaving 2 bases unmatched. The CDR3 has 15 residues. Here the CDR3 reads CASSFRDRGNQPQHF. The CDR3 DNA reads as TGTGCCAGCAGCTTCCGGGACAGGGGCAATCAGCCCCAGCATTTT.

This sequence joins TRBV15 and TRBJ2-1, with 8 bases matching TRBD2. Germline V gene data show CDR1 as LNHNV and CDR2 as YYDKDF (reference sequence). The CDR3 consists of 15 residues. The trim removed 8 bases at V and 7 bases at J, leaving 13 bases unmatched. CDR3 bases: TGTGCCACCGGTTCCTCGGGGGGGGGAACTAATGAGCAGTTCTTC. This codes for CATGSSGGGTNEQFF.

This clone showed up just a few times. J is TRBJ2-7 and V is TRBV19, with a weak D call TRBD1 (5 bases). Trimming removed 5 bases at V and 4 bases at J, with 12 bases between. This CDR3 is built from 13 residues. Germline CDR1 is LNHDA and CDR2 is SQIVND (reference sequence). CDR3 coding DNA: TGTGCCAGTAGTTCTTCAGGGTTATACGAGCAGTACTTC. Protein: CASSSSGLYEQYF.

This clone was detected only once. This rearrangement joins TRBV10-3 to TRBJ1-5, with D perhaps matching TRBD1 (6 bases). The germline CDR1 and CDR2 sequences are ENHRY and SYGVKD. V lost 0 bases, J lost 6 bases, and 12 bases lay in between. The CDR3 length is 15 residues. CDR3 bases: TGTGCCATCAGTGAGTCGGCAGGGGTACGTCAGCCCCAGCATTTT. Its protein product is CAISESAGVRQPQHF.

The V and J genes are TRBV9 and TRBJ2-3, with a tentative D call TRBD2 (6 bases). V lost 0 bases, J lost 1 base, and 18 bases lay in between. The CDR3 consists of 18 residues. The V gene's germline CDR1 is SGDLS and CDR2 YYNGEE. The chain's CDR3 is CASSVGAGIVPRTDTQYF. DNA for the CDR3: TGTGCCAGCAGCGTAGGGGCGGGAATCGTCCCTCGCACAGATACGCAGTATTTT.

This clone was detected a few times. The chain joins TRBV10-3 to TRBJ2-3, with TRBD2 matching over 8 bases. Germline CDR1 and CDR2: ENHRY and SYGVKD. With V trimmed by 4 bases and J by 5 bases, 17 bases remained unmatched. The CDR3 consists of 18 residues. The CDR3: CAISVTRGTRVQQDTQYF. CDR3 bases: TGTGCCATCAGTGTAACGAGGGGGACTAGAGTTCAACAAGATACGCAGTATTTT.

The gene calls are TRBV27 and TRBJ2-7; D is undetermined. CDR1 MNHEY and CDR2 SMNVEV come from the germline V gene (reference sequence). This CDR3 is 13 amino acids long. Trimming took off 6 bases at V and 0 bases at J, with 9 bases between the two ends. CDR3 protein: CASRGISSYEQYF. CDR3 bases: TGTGCCAGCAGGGGCATAAGCTCCTACGAGCAGTACTTC.

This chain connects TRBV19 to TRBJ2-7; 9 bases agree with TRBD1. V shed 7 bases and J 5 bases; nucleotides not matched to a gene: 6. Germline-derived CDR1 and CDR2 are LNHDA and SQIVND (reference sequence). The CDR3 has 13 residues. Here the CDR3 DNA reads TGTGCCAGTAAGGTGACAGGGGGTCACGAGCAGTACTTC. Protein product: CASKVTGGHEQYF.

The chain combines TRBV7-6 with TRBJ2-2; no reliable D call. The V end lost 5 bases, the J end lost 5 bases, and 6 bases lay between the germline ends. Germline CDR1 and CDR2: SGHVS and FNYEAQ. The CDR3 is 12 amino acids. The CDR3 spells CASSLWTGELFF. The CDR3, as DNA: TGTGCCAGCAGCCTCTGGACCGGGGAGCTGTTTTTT.

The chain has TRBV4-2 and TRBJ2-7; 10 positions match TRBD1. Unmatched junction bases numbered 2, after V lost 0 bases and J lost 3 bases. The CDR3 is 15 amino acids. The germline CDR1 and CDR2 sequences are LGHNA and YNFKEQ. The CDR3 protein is CASSQEGTGVYEQYF. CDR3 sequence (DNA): TGTGCCAGCAGCCAAGAGGGGACAGGGGTCTACGAGCAGTACTTC.

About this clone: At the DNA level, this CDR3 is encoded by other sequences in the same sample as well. CDR3 nucleotides: TGTGCCAGCAGGATCCGTAACACCGGGGAGCTGTTTTTT. The encoded protein is CASRIRNTGELFF. This rearrangement joins TRBV28 to TRBJ2-2; D is uncertain. The CDR3 covers 13 residues. Looked up from germline, CDR1 is MDHEN and CDR2 is SYDVKM. Trimming pared 6 bases from V and 2 bases from J, leaving 7 bases between.

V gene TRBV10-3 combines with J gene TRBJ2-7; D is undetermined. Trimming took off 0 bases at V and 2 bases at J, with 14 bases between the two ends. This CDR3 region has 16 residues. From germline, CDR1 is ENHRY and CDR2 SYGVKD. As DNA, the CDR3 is TGTGCCATCAGTGAGTCGGGTCAGCCCGGTGCCTACGAGCAGTACTTC. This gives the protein CAISESGQPGAYEQYF.

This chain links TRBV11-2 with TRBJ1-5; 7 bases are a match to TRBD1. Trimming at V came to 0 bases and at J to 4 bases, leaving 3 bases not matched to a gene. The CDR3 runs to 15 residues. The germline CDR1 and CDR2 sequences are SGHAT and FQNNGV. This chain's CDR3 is CASSLDQGGNQPQHF. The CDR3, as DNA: TGTGCCAGCAGCTTAGATCAGGGGGGTAATCAGCCCCAGCATTTT.

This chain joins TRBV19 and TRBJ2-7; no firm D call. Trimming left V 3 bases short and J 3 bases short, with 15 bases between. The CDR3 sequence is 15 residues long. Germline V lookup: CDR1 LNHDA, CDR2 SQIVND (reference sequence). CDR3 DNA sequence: TGTGCCAGTAGTATGGGGTTTGGGAATTACTACGAGCAGTACTTC. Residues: CASSMGFGNYYEQYF.

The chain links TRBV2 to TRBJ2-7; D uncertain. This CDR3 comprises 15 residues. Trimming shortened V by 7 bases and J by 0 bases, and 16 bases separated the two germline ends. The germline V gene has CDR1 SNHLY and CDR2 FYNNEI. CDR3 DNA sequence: TGTGCCAGCACCGTCCGAGACGGAAGCTCCTACGAGCAGTACTTC. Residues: CASTVRDGSSYEQYF.

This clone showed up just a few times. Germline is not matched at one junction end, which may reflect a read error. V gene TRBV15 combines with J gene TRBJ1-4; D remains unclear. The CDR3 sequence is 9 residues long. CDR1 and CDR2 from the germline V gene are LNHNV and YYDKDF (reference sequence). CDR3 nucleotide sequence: TGTGCCACCAGCCACTCCCCGAGTTTT. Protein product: CATSHSPSF.

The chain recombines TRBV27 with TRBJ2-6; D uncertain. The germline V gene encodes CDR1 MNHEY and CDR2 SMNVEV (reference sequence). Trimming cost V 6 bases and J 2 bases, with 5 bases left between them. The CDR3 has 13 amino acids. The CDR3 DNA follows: TGTGCCAGCAGCCGGACTGGGGCCAACGTCCTGACTTTC. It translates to CASSRTGANVLTF.

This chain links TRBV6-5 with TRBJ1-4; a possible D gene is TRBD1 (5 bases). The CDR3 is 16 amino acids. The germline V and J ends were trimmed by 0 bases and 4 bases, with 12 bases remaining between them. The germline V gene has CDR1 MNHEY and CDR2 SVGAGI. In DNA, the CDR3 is TGTGCCAGCAGTTACTCGACCGGGGCGGTTAATGAAAAACTGTTTTTT. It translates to CASSYSTGAVNEKLFF.

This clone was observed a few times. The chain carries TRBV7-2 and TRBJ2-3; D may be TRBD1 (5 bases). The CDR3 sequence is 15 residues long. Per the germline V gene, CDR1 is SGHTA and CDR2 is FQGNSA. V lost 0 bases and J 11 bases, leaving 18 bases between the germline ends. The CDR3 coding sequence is TGTGCCAGCAGCTTAGCTGGCCAGGGTGGGTCAGGGCAGTATTTT. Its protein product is CASSLAGQGGSGQYF.